This T cell receptor (beta chain) was captured by sequencing in a study of a mutant IDH1 vaccine in newly diagnosed glioma. For the study at large: The treated population exhibited a male proportion of about 60%, a female proportion of 37.5%, and a mean age of around 40 years. In the visit schedule, V12 fell in week 35, while V13 fell in week 47.

V lost 0 bases and J lost 1, with 12 bases in between. CDR3 length equals 16 residues. Germline V CDR1 and CDR2: LNHNV, YYDKDF (reference sequence). This clone has a handful of counts. Its antigen is still unknown. TCRdb's copy holds only in-frame clones and misses some; the assay was immunoSEQ multiplex PCR. Of tens of thousands of clones in the sample, less than 90% are singletons; the top ten hold 3.5% to 4.5%. As to time point: week 47, end of study. Doses of 300 ug of mutant IDH1 20-mer peptide were given with topical imiquimod. This clonotype was sampled from a man aged 25-45 years with glioma. The specimen was PBMCs, collected from a glioma patient whose treatment included an IDH1 peptide vaccine. The chain uses TRBV15 and TRBJ1-1, with D maybe TRBD1 (5 bases). This CDR3 reads CATSRDQEGPNTEAFF. The CDR3 DNA follows: TGTGCCACCAGCAGAGATCAGGAGGGGCCGAACACTGAAGCTTTCTTT.